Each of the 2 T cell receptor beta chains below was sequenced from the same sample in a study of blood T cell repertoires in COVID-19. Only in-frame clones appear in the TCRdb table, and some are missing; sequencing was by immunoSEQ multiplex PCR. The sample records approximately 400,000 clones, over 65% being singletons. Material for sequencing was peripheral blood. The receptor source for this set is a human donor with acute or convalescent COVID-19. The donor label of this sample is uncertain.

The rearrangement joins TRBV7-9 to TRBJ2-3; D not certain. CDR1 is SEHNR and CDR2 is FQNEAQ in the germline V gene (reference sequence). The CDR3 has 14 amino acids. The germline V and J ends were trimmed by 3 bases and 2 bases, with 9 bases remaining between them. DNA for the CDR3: TGTGCCAGCAGCTTCCGACATTACACAGATACGCAGTATTTT. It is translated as CASSFRHYTDTQYF.

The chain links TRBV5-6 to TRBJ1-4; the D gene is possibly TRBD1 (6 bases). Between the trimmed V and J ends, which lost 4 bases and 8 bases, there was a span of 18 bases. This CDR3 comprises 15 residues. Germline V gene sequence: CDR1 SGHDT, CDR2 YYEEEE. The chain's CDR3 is CASSQRGRGPEKLFF. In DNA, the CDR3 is TGTGCCAGCAGCCAGCGGGGCAGGGGTCCCGAAAAACTGTTTTTT.